This entry features one T cell receptor beta chain sequence. Its antigen is as yet unknown. The junction differs from germline at one of its ends, possibly a read error. The germline V gene encodes CDR1 SGHDT and CDR2 YYEEEE. The CDR3 has 14 amino acids. Starting material of roughly 550 ng total RNA yielded TCR beta cDNA via a constant-region primer. Library construction for TCR beta comprised three nested multiplex PCR rounds performed with slightly modified ARM-PCR. TRBV1-TRBV30 forward and Cbeta reverse primers drove the first two approximately 10-cycle rounds. TCRdb analysed the multiplex PCR reads with MiXCR anew, one entry per CDR3 protein. The table records 150,000 to 200,000 distinct CDR3 sequences, around four fifths of them present only once. These data are taken from a study of tumor-infiltrating lymphocytes in primary liver carcinoma. At the level of the study: Spanning 30 to 69 years of age, the patients were men and women. Samples produced roughly 3.65 to 7.5 million productive TCRbeta reads, comparable across tissue types. Study conclusions and caveats: Only about 7.5-24% of top clones showed up in all five tumor regions.

Unsorted bulk tissue of about 18-32 mg yielded co-extracted RNA and DNA. For each tumor, five separate regions were sampled. The rearrangement links TRBV5-6 to TRBJ1-1; 7 nucleotides agree with TRBD1. Specimen: tumor tissue from primary liver carcinoma. The TCR sequence derives from a middle-aged man with primary liver carcinoma and hepatitis B virus infection. CDR3 in DNA: TGTACCAGCAGCTTGGCACAGACAGGGTCTGAAGCTTTCTTT. Translating it yields CTSSLAQTGSEAFF.